This entry concerns a single TCR beta chain. Its antigen is currently not known. Base qualities are missing; no much larger clone stands one base away. Peripheral blood CD8+ and CD4+ T cells from healthy donors, Susac syndrome patients and multiple sclerosis patients were profiled by high-throughput TCR beta sequencing. Treatment-naive patients with stable or active relapsing-remitting disease fulfilling revised McDonald criteria were used as multiple sclerosis controls. Bulk CD8+ and CD4+ T cells were purified magnetically by negative isolation, whereas CD8+ TEMRA cells were enriched by FACS. Blood was collected in EDTA tubes and processed within 24 hours, with PBMCs isolated through density gradient centrifugation. PBMCs destined for TCR sequencing were cryopreserved in liquid nitrogen and later thawed in a 37 °C water bath. The sorted or isolated CD4+, CD8+ and CD8+ TEMRA cells reached a purity of at least 90%.

These data are taken from a study of CD8 T cells in Susac syndrome (dated by TCRdb to the late 2010s). Notes on the research overall: Repertoire sequencing was used to test whether CD8+ T cell activation and differentiation in Susac syndrome was antigen driven. CD8+ T cell repertoire clonality was compared between some 12 healthy donors, around 14 Susac syndrome patients and 15 multiple sclerosis patients. Overall results and qualifications from the work: The study acknowledged that relatively few individuals were included in the TCR sequencing and HLA analysis.

RNA was extracted with the RNeasy kit and roughly 0.45 to 1 ug was reverse transcribed using random hexamers. The immunoSEQ multiplex PCR assay, which covers 54 Vbeta and 13 Jbeta segments, was used to amplify TCR beta CDR3 regions. PCR amplification bias was corrected by using a synthetic template baseline for primer optimization and computational correction. For the original study's pipeline: Reads were assigned to V, D and J genes according to IMGT and analyzed in immunoSEQ Analyzer, with only productive sequences retained. Clonality was calculated as one minus the Shannon entropy normalized by log2 of the number of productive unique sequences. For each patient and control, public and private clones were evaluated among the 100 most prevalent clones. Susac-specific clones were defined as absent from healthy and MS cohorts, over a thousand published viral clones and other ImmuneACCESS disease sequences. TCRdb handled the public reads itself, with Q25 trimming in fastp and clone calling in MiXCR, and kept productive beta chains. A single entry per CDR3 protein holds the most common genes and DNA from its merged rows. It is TCRdb's table, rather than the study itself, that gives the V and J calls and clone size. This sample has 400,000 to 550,000 distinct CDR3 sequences in its table, and 75% to 90% of those were observed once. Approximately 0.12% of the sample is in the top ten clones.

The specimen was CD8+ T cells from PBMCs. The clonotype comes from a human donor with multiple sclerosis.

The nucleotide sequence is given as TGCGCCAGCAGTAGGACAGCGGGACAAGAGACCCAGTACTTC. Translated, it reads CASSRTAGQETQYF. This chain joins TRBV10-1 to TRBJ2-5, with TRBD2 perhaps the D gene, on 7 matching bases. At the junction V is shortened by 5 bases and J by 2 bases, with 12 bases in between. The germline V gene (reference sequence) gives CDR1 as WNHNN and CDR2 as SYGVQD. From cysteine to phenylalanine, the CDR3 is 14 amino acids long. Only the CDR3 portion is preserved as DNA: 42 bases, with reading frame beginning at the first base.